These 12 T cell receptor beta chains originate from one sample sequenced in a study of blood T cell repertoires in COVID-19. Some clones are missing from TCRdb's copy, which holds only in-frame ones; the method was immunoSEQ multiplex PCR. The sample yields approximately 100,000 clones, roughly nine tenths seen once. The sequencing sample was made of peripheral blood. The receptor source for this set is a woman aged 80 or older with acute or convalescent COVID-19.

V is TRBV23-1 and J is TRBJ2-4; 10 nucleotides line up with TRBD1. TRBV23-1 is designated an ORF whose function remains uncertain. This CDR3 contains 16 residues. Trimming at V came to 3 bases and at J to 0 bases, leaving 2 bases not matched to a gene. CDR3 DNA: TGCGCCAGCAGTCAGGGACAGGGGCCAGCCAAAAACATTCAGTACTTC. This encodes CASSQGQGPAKNIQYF.

The CDR3: CSASTGSPGEQYF. The DNA of the CDR3 is TGCAGTGCTAGTACAGGGAGCCCGGGGGAGCAGTACTTC. V is TRBV20-1 and J is TRBJ2-7; perhaps TRBD1 as D (6 bases). Per the germline V gene, CDR1 is DFQATT and CDR2 is SNEGSKA (reference sequence). Trimming left V 3 bases short and J 7 bases short, with 16 bases between. The CDR3 extends over 13 amino acids.

This chain connects TRBV18 to TRBJ1-2, with 7 bases fitting TRBD1. This CDR3 comprises 18 residues. CDR1 is KGHSH, CDR2 LQKENI, per germline. V shed 4 bases and J 0 bases; nucleotides not matched to a gene: 14. Written as DNA, the CDR3 is TGTGCCAGCTCACGGATCGTAGCCGGGACAGCTTCTAACTATGGCTACACCTTC. Amino acids: CASSRIVAGTASNYGYTF. The full variable domain, in which reference TRBV18 and TRBJ1-2 provide the parts outside the CDR3, is NAGVMQNPRHLVRRRGQEARLRCSPMKGHSHVYWYRQLPEEGLKFMVYLQKENIIDESGMPKERFSAEFPKEGPSILRIQQVVRGDSAAYFCASSRIVAGTASNYGYTFGSGTRLTVV.

This chain links TRBV7-3 with TRBJ1-2, with 10 bases fitting TRBD1. Trimming took 4 bases from V and 7 from J; bases not matched to a gene: 3. The length of the CDR3 is 13 residues. Germline V gives CDR1 SGHTA, CDR2 FQGTGA. The CDR3 loop reads CASSSGTGVGYTF. The CDR3 DNA reads TGTGCCAGCAGCTCCGGGACAGGGGTTGGCTACACCTTC.

V gene TRBV7-2 combines with J gene TRBJ1-2; 7 bases match TRBD1. After removal of 5 bases from V and 8 bases from J, the junction contained 11 bases not matched to a gene. The V gene's germline CDR1 is SGHTA and CDR2 FQGNSA. The CDR3 spans 14 residues. The CDR3 spells CASSPQGELSGYTF. Here the CDR3 DNA reads TGTGCCAGCAGCCCCCAGGGGGAGCTGAGCGGCTACACCTTC.

V gene TRBV12-5 combines with J gene TRBJ1-1, with 8 positions matching TRBD1. The V gene end was trimmed by 0 bases and the J gene end by 1 base; junction bases not matched to a gene: 19. The CDR3 loop spans 21 amino acids. Per the germline V gene, CDR1 is LGHNT and CDR2 is FRNRAP. This CDR3 is CASGLVQTGVVFGRGNTEAFF. For the CDR3, the DNA is TGTGCTAGTGGTTTGGTACAGACAGGGGTAGTTTTCGGGCGGGGGAACACTGAAGCTTTCTTT.

This sequence joins TRBV3-1 (or the pseudogene TRBV3-2) and TRBJ2-1; 8 nucleotides agree with TRBD1. The germline gives CDR1 LGHDT, CDR2 YNNKEL (reference sequence). CDR3 length equals 15 residues. The V segment lost 2 bases and the J segment 2 bases; nucleotides outside the gene matches: 2. CDR3 in amino acids: CASSQQGATYNEQFF. CDR3 nucleotides: TGTGCCAGCAGCCAACAGGGGGCCACCTACAATGAGCAGTTCTTC.

This clone was picked up a small number of times. The gene calls are TRBV2 and TRBJ2-7; TRBD1 agrees at 7 bases. V shed 7 bases and J 0 bases; nucleotides not matched to a gene: 6. Germline-derived CDR1 and CDR2 are SNHLY and FYNNEI. This CDR3 has 14 amino acids. CDR3 in amino acids: CASTSDRVSYEQYF. The CDR3, as DNA: TGTGCCAGCACCAGCGACAGGGTCTCCTACGAGCAGTACTTC. The whole variable domain, filled in from reference TRBV2 and TRBJ2-7, reads EPEVTQTPSHQVTQMGQEVILRCVPISNHLYFYWYRQILGQKVEFLVSFYNNEISEKSEIFDDQFSVERPDGSNFTLKIRSTKLEDSAMYFCASTSDRVSYEQYFGPGTRLTVT.

V usage is TRBV7-9 and J usage is TRBJ1-2; no firm D call. The CDR3 length is 14 residues. Germline V gene lookup returns CDR1 SEHNR and CDR2 FQNEAQ (reference sequence). V was cut by 0 bases and J by 4 bases, with 9 bases left in between. The CDR3 sequence: CASSLAPYGYGYTF. DNA of the CDR3: TGTGCCAGCAGCTTAGCGCCCTATGGCTATGGCTACACCTTC.

This clone was counted a single time. V gene TRBV4-3 combines with J gene TRBJ1-2; D may be TRBD1 (5 bases). Germline CDR1 and CDR2: LGHNA and YSLEER. This CDR3 comprises 15 residues. Trimming removed 1 base at V and 4 bases at J, with 13 bases between. The CDR3 sequence: CASSQATTELYGYTF. DNA of the CDR3: TGCGCCAGCAGCCAAGCCACGACAGAGCTCTATGGCTACACCTTC.

This clone was recorded once. The J gene is TRBJ1-6, the V gene TRBV7-2; D perhaps matches TRBD1 (5 bases). V lost 2 bases and J lost 0, with 11 bases in between. The length of the CDR3 is 17 residues. Germline CDR1 and CDR2: SGHTA and FQGNSA. The CDR3 DNA sequence: TGTGCCAGCAGCTTATCGGGGGTGAGCTCCTATAATTCACCCCTCCACTTT. Amino acid sequence: CASSLSGVSSYNSPLHF.

This sequence joins TRBV21-1 and TRBJ2-5; the table's D call of TRBD2 was not tested on the DNA. TRBV21-1 is labeled a pseudogene. The CDR3 length is 14 residues. The CDR3 is CASSSRGGQETQYF. CDR3 DNA sequence: TGTGCCAGCAGCAGCCGGGGGGGCCAAGAGACCCAGTACTTC.